This T cell receptor (beta chain) is drawn from a study of T cell responses to AZD1222 COVID-19 vaccine (dated by TCRdb to the early 2020s). For the wider study: A total of about 250 trial participants underwent TCR sequencing, of whom nearly 210 had received two doses of AZD1222 and some 25 had received two doses of the MenACWY control vaccine. Trial participants were enrolled into age subgroups of 18-55, 56-69 and 70-plus years, which contained about 150, 27 and 61 TCR-sequenced participants, respectively. Results and caveats for the whole study, not just this receptor: Conclusions about previously exposed vaccinees are limited, since just a handful of AZD1222 recipients were seropositive for SARS-CoV-2 at baseline. The vaccine-associated CD4 TCRs covered the entire spike protein, and the dominant responses fell in regions 160-218 and 743-854. In the small 56-69-year group, the increase in depth fell short of significance, most likely because of low power. Because no samples from the day 14 peak response were available, repertoires could be characterized only after the peak T cell response. Reportedly, close to half of the unique spike-specific TCRs recognized epitopes lying outside the regions that are mutated in the B.1.351 and B.1.1.7 variants. Most participants were white British and females outnumbered males, and the authors suggested that clonal diversity may have been underestimated. After two AZD1222 doses, spike-specific TCR breadth and depth were significantly higher than at day 0 and than in MenACWY recipients.

The CDR3 regions of human TCRbeta chains were analyzed by immunosequencing. On the authors' methods: TCRs in the repertoires were compared against a reference library of SARS-CoV-2-specific TCRs that had been generated with the MIRA antigen-specificity platform. Breadth meant the fraction of unique TCRs that were SARS-CoV-2-associated, whereas depth meant the fraction of total T cells that were SARS-CoV-2-associated. Each spike-specific TCR was assigned to its reactive spike region and to a CD4 or CD8 class using the MIRA data. Log10-transformed breadth and depth values were compared by one-way ANOVA with Sidak's multiple comparisons tests. Drawn from immuneACCESS, this table holds only the in-frame rearrangements with V and J called that TCRdb kept. Clones are partly lost; checked studies trace under half to an unresolved V gene and leave the rest unexplained. V and J calls and clone size are those listed in that table; D and trimming were worked out from the DNA. The sample data list over 85,000 clones, and approximately 90% of these were observed just once. The ten largest make up under 5.5% of the sample.

This sample's time point label indicates: about 28 days (+/-7) after the second vaccine dose. AZD1222 recipients given second doses at about 4 weeks or at about 12 weeks were pooled, since spike-specific TCR depth and breadth were not found to differ between the two schedules. Vaccinee samples were obtained from the UK trials COV001 and COV002, which included a single-blind randomized controlled phase 2/3 trial of AZD1222 (ChAdOx1 nCoV-19) in healthy adults. For TCRbeta chain sequencing, PBMC samples were collected from trial participants at day 0 and at day 28 after the second dose. Concerning this clone: The target of this receptor is not known. Per-nucleotide qualities are absent, and no much larger clonotype sits a single base away.

The clonotype comes from an adult who received the AZD1222 COVID-19 vaccine. The sample here was peripheral blood, taken 28 days after the second AZD1222 dose.

The CDR3 protein is CASSVNEKLFF. The DNA is as follows: TGTGCCAGCAGTGTTAATGAAAAACTGTTTTTT. The V and J segments used are TRBV28 and TRBJ1-4; no confident D gene assignment can be made. Including cysteine and phenylalanine, the CDR3 has 11 amino acids. CDR3 DNA only is kept here, 33 bases in frame from base 1. Relative to germline, V is 5 bases shorter and J is 4 bases shorter, with 2 bases between their ends. CDR1 and CDR2 are drawn from the germline V gene: MDHEN, SYDVKM. Reference TRBV28 and TRBJ1-4 proteins supply the regions before and after the CDR3; the full variable domain is: DVKVTQSSRYLVKRTGEKVFLECVQDMDHENMFWYRQDPGLGLRLIYFSYDVKMKEKGDIPEGYSVSREKKERFSLILESASTNQTSMYLCASSVNEKLFFGSGTQLSVL.